This TCR beta chain was recorded in a study of blood T cell repertoires in COVID-19. Turning to the study itself: Sites in the United States, Italy and Spain provided acute and convalescent COVID-19 samples.

As originally analysed: Nucleated cell counts were estimated from reference gene primer amplification. Clones were sequenced by immunoSEQ multiplex PCR, and TCRdb holds only the in-frame ones, with some missing. The DNA was the basis for D and trimming; V, J and clone size are from that table. Counted here are around 100,000 clones, 70% to 90% occurring once; the ten biggest clones make up under 15%. The CDR3 is made up of 14 amino acids. The V gene lost 0 bases and the J gene lost 8 bases, with 11 bases spanning the gap. Germline CDR1 and CDR2: SGHRS and YFSETQ. This clone showed up just once. This TCR was recovered from a man aged 45-60 years with active or convalescent COVID-19. The chain recombines TRBV5-1 with TRBJ1-4; TRBD1 might be the D (5 bases). The sample consisted of peripheral blood. The CDR3: CASSLGQKGEKLFF. The CDR3 nucleotides read TGCGCCAGCAGCTTGGGACAGAAGGGGGAAAAACTGTTTTTT.